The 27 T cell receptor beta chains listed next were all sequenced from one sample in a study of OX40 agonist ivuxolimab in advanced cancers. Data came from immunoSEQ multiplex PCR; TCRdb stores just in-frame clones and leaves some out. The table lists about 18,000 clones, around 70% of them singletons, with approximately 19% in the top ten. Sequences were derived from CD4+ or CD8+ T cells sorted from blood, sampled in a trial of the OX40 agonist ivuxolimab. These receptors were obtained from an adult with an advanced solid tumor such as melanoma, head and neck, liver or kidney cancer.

CDR3 DNA: TGTGCCAGCAGCTTTTTGACAGAAACCCATGAGCAGTTCTTC. It is translated as CASSFLTETHEQFF. The J gene is TRBJ2-1, the V gene TRBV7-9; maybe TRBD1 (5 bases). The CDR3 covers 14 residues. Per germline, CDR1 SEHNR and CDR2 FQNEAQ (reference sequence). Trimming cost V 3 bases and J 8 bases, with 14 bases left between them. Together with reference TRBV7-9 and TRBJ2-1, the CDR3 gives the full variable domain: DTGVSQNPRHKITKRGQNVTFRCDPISEHNRLYWYRQTLGQGPEFLTYFQNEAQLEKSRLLSDRFSAERPKGSFSTLEIQRTEQGDSAMYLCASSFLTETHEQFFGPGTRLTVL.

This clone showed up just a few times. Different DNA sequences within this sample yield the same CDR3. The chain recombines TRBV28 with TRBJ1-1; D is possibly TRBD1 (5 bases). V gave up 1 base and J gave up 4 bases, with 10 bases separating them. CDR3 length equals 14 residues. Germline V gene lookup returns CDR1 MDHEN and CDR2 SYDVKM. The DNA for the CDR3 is TGTGCCAGCAGTTTATTAGGGGAGGGCACTGAAGCTTTCTTT. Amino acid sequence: CASSLLGEGTEAFF.

The CDR3 DNA sequence: TGTGCCAGCAGTTCGTCCGAGGGCTACACCTTC. Its protein product is CASSSSEGYTF. The chain links TRBV27 to TRBJ1-2; D is unresolved. Germline loops: CDR1 MNHEY, CDR2 SMNVEV (reference sequence). The V end was cut by 4 bases, the J end by 8 bases, with 8 bases between. CDR3 size: 11 residues.

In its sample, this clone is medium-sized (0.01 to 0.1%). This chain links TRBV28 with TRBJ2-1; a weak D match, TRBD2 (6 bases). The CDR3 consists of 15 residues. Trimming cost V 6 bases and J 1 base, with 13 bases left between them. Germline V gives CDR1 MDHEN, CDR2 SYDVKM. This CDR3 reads CASRTGLPSYNEQFF. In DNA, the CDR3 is TGTGCCAGCAGGACGGGACTCCCGTCCTACAATGAGCAGTTCTTC.

For the CDR3, the DNA is TGTGCCAGCAGTGACGGGCAGGGAGGCAATCAGCCCCAGCATTTT. It translates to CASSDGQGGNQPQHF. The rearrangement joins TRBV6-1 to TRBJ1-5, with D maybe TRBD1 (5 bases). V dropped 3 bases and J dropped 2 bases, with 11 bases sitting between them. Germline values: CDR1 MNHNS, CDR2 SASEGT. This CDR3 is built from 15 residues.

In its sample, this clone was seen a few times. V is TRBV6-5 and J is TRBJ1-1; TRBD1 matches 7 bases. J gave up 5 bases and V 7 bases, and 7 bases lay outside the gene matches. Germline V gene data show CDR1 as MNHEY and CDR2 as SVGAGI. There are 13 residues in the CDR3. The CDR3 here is CASMEGAGTEAFF. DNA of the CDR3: TGTGCCAGCATGGAGGGGGCGGGTACTGAAGCTTTCTTT.

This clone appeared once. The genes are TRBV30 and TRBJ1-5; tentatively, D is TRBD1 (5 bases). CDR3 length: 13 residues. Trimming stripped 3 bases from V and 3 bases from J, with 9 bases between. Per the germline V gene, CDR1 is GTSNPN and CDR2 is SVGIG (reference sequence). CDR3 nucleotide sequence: TGTGCCTGGAGCCGGGACGTCAATCAGCCCCAGCATTTT. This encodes CAWSRDVNQPQHF.

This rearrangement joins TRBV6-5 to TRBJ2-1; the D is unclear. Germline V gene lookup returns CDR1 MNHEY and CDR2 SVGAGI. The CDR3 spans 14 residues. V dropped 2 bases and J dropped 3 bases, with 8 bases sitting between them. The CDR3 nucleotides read TGTGCCAGCAGTTACGGTGACTTCTACAATGAGCAGTTCTTC. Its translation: CASSYGDFYNEQFF.

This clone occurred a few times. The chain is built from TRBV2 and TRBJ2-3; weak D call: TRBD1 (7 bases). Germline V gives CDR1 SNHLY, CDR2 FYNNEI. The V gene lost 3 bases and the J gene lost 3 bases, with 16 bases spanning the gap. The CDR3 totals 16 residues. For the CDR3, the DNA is TGTGCCAGCAGTGATCCCAGGGGGGAGAGTACAGATACGCAGTATTTT. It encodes CASSDPRGESTDTQYF.

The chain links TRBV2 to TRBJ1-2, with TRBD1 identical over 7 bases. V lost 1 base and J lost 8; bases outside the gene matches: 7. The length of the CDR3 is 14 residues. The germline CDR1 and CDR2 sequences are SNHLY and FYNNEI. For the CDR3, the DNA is TGTGCCAGCAGTGAAGACGAGGGGGCGCGGGGCTACACCTTC. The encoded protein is CASSEDEGARGYTF.

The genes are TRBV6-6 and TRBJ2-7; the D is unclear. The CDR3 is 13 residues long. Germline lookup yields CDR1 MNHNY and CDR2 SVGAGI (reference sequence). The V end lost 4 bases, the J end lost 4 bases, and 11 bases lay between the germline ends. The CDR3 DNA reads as TGTGCCAGCAGTTCAACCCGAGGATACGAGCAGTACTTC. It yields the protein CASSSTRGYEQYF.

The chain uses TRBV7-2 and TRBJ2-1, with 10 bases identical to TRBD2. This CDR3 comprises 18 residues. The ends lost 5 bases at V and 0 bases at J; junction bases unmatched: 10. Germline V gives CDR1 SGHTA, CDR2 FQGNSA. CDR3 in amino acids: CASSATSGNAGSYNEQFF. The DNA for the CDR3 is TGTGCCAGCAGCGCCACTAGCGGGAACGCTGGCTCCTACAATGAGCAGTTCTTC.

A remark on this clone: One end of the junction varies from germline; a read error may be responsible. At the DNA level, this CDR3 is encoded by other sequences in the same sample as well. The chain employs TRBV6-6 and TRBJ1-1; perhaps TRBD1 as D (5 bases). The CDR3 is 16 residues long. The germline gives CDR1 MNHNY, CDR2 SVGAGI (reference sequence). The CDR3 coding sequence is TGTGCCAGCAGTTGGGACGGCCTGGTGGCGAACACTGAAGCTTTTTTT. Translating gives CASSWDGLVANTEAFF.

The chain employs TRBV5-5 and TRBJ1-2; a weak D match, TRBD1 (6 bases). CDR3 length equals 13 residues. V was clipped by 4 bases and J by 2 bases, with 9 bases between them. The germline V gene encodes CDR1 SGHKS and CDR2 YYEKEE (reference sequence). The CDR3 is CASSRGGNYGYTF. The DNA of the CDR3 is TGTGCCAGCAGCCGAGGGGGGAACTATGGCTACACCTTC.

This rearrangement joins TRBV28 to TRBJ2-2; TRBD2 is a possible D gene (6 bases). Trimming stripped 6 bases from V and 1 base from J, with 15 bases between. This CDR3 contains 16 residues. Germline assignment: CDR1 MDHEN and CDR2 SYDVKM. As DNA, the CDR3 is TGTGCCAGCAGCTTGGGTACTAGCCTGAACACCGGGGAGCTGTTTTTT. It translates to CASSLGTSLNTGELFF.

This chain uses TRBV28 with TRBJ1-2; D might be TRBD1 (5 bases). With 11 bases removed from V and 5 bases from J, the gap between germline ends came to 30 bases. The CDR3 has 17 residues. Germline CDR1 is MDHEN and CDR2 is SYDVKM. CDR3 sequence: CALQVPSGEGVGYGYTF. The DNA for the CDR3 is TGTGCCTTGCAGGTCCCTTCGGGGGAGGGAGTAGGGTATGGCTACACCTTC.

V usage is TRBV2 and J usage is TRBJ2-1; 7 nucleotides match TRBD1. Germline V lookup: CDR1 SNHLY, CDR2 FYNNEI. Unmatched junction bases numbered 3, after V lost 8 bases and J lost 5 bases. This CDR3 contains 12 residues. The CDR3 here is CASWDSNNEQFF. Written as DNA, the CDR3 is TGTGCCAGCTGGGACAGCAACAATGAGCAGTTCTTC.

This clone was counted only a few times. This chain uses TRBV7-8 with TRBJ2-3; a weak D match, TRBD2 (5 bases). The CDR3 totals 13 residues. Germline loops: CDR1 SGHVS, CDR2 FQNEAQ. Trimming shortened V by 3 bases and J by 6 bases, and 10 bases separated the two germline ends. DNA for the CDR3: TGTGCCAGCAGCTTCGGTAGCGAGGATACGCAGTATTTT. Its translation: CASSFGSEDTQYF.

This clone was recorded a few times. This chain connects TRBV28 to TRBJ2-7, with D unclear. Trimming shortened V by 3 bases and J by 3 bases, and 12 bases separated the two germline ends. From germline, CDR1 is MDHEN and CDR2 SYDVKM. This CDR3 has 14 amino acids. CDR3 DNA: TGTGCCAGCAGTTTTTCCGGCACCGGCTACGAGCAGTACTTC. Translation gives CASSFSGTGYEQYF.

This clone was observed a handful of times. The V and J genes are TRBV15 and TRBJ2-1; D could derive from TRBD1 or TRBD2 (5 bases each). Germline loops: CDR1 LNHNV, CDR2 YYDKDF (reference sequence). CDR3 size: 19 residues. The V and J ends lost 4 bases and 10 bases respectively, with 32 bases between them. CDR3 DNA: TGTGCCACCAGCACGCCACTAATCTCGACAGACGGAGGCCCCTGGGAGCAGTTCTTC. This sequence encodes CATSTPLISTDGGPWEQFF.

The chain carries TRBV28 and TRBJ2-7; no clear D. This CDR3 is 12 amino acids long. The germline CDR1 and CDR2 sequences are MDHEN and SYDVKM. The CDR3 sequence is CAMGPSSYEQYF. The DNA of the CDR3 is TGTGCTATGGGCCCAAGCTCCTACGAGCAGTACTTC.

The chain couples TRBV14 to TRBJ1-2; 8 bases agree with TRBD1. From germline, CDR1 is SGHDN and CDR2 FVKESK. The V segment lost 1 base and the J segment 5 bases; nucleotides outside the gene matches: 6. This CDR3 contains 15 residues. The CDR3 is CASSQVVGTGYGYTF. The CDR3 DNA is TGTGCCAGCAGCCAAGTTGTTGGGACAGGATATGGCTACACCTTC. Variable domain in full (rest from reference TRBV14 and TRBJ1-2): EAGVTQFPSHSVIEKGQTVTLRCDPISGHDNLYWYRRVMGKEIKFLLHFVKESKQDESGMPNNRFLAERTGGTYSTLKVQPAELEDSGVYFCASSQVVGTGYGYTFGSGTRLTVV.

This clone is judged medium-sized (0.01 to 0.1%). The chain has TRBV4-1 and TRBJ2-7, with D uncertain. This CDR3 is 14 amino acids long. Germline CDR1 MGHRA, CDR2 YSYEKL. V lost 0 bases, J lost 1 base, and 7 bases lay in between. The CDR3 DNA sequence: TGCGCCAGCAGCCAAGATGATGCATCCTACGAGCAGTACTTC. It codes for CASSQDDASYEQYF.

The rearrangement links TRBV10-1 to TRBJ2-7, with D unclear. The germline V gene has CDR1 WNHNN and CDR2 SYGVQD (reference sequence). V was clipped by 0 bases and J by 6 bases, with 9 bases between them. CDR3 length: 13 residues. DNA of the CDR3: TGCGCCAGCAGTGAGTCCTGGGGTTCCGAGCAGTACTTC. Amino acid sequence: CASSESWGSEQYF.

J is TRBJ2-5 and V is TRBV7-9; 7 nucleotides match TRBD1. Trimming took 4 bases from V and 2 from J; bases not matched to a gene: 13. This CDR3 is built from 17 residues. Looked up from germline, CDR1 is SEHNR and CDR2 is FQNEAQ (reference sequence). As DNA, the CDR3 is TGTGCCAGCAGCTCCAATCGGGACAGCATATCACAAGAGACCCAGTACTTC. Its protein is CASSSNRDSISQETQYF.

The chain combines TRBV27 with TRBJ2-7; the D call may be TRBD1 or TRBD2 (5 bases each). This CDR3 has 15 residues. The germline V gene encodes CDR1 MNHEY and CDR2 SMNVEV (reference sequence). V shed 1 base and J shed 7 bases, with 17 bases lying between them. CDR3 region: CASSLFRGAGGEQYF. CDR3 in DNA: TGTGCCAGCAGTTTATTTCGGGGCGCGGGCGGAGAGCAGTACTTC.

The CDR3 DNA follows: TGTGCCAGCTCCTCCGGGCAGGGTGTGAACACTGAAGCTTTCTTT. It specifies CASSSGQGVNTEAFF. The rearrangement joins TRBV11-1 to TRBJ1-1; a weak D match, TRBD1 (5 bases). V was pared by 8 bases and J by 0 bases, with 16 bases between. CDR1 and CDR2 from the germline V gene are SGHAT and FQDESV (reference sequence). CDR3 size: 15 residues.